The clone carrying this TCR beta chain came up many times. As yet, its antigen is unknown. TCRdb reanalysed the 5' RACE reads using MiXCR and keeps one entry per CDR3 protein. The sample lists about 400,000 distinct CDR3 sequences; 11% were seen once. The sample belongs to a study of T cells after yellow fever vaccination. Study-level background: The fractions with low cell numbers were processed using SMART-Seq v4 Ultra Low Input. Findings of the study overall: Booster samples showed a return of most primary-vaccination clones (almost 97% CD4, 70% to 90% CD8). Some clonotypes were seen in both the CD4 and the CD8 compartments. These made up a small share and likely arose from convergent recombination.

This CDR3 region has 13 residues. Trimming took 3 bases from V and 2 from J, leaving 8 bases between them. Germline lookup yields CDR1 MNHEY and CDR2 SVGAGI. This material consisted of PBMCs, taken on the day of the first yellow fever vaccination. The chain employs TRBV6-5 and TRBJ2-7; no reliable D call. This TCR was recovered from a man between 18 and 35 years old who received the YFV17D yellow fever vaccine. CDR3: CASSYSQAYEQYF. The DNA of the CDR3 is TGTGCCAGCAGTTATTCGCAGGCCTACGAGCAGTACTTC.